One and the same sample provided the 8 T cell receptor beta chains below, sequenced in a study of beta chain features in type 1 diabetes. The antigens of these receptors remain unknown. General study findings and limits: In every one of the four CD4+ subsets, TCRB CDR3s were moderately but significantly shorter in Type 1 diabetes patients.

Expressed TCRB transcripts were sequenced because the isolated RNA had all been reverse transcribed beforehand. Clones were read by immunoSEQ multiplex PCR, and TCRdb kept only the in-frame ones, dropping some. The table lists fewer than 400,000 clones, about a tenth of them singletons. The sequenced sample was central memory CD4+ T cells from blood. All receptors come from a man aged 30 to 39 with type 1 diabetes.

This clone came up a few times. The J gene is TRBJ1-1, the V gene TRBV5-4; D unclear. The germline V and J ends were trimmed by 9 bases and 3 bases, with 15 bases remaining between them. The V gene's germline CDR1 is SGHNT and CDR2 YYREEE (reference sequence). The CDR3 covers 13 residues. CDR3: CATRGNLDTEAFF. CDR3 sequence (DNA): TGTGCCACCCGAGGCAACCTTGACACTGAAGCTTTCTTT.

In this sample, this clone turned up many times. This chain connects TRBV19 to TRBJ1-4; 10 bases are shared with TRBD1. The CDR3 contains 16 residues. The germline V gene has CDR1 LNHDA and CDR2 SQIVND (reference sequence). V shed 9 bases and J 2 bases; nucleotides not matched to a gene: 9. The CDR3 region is CASRDRGKTTNEKLFF. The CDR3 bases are TGTGCCAGCCGGGACAGGGGAAAGACTACTAATGAAAAACTGTTTTTT.

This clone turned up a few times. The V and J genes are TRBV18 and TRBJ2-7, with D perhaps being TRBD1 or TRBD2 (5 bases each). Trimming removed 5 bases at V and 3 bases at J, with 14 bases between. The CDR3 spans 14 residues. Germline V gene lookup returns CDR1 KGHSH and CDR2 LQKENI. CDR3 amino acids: CASSVGRDGYEQYF. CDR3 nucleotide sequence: TGTGCCAGCTCAGTCGGCAGGGACGGCTACGAGCAGTACTTC.

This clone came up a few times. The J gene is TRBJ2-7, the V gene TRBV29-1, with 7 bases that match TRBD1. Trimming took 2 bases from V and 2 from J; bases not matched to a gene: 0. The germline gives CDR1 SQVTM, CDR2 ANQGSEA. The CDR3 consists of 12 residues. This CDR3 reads CSVERGPYEQYF. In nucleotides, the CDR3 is TGCAGCGTTGAAAGGGGGCCCTACGAGCAGTACTTC.

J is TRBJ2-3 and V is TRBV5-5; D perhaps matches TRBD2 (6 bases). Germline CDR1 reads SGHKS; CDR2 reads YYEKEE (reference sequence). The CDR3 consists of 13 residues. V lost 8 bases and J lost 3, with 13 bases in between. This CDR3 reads CASSKGRTDTQYF. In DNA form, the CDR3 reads TGTGCCAGTAGCAAGGGGAGGACAGATACGCAGTATTTT.

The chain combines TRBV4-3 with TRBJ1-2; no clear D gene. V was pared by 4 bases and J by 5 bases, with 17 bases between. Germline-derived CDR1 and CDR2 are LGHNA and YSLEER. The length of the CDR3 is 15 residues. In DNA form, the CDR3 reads TGCGCCAGCAGCCGCCAACGATCCGCCGATTATGGCTACACCTTC. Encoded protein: CASSRQRSADYGYTF.

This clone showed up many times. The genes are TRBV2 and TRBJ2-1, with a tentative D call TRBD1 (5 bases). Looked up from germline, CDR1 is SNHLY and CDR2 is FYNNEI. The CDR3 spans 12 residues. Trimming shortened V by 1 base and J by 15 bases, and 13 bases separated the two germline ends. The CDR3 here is CASSEEIQVWFF. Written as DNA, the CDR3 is TGTGCCAGCAGTGAAGAGATACAGGTCTGGTTCTTC.

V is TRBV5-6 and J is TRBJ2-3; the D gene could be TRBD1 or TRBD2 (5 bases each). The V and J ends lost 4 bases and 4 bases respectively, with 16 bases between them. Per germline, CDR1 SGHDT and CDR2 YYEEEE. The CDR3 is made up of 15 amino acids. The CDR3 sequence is CASSGSGPIADTQYF. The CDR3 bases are TGTGCCAGCAGCGGCTCGGGACCAATCGCAGATACGCAGTATTTT.